These 30 T cell receptor beta chains were sequenced from one sample in a study of regulatory T cells in long-lasting Graves disease (dated by TCRdb to 2020 to 2022). Reading the label with the study, this specimen's time point is: newly diagnosed GD, antithyroid drugs for less than 3 months. For both TCR sequencing and RNA sequencing, RNA was extracted from PBMCs using TRIzol. Libraries were built with multiplex PCR. These reads were obtained on an Illumina HiSeq 4000. iRepertoire HTBI primers and Arm-PCR amplification of CDR3 regions were used to construct TCR beta libraries. TCRdb applied fastp at Q25 and MiXCR to the public reads, then kept only in-frame beta chains. CDR3 protein duplicates are merged, each entry listing the most common genes and DNA. Counted in this sample were a few hundred thousand distinct CDR3 sequences; about 17% of them appeared once. The ten largest clones add up to about 14% of the sample.

The same sample was also used in a study of T cells in Graves' hyperthyroidism and ophthalmopathy.

Sequenced material: peripheral blood mononuclear cells (PBMCs), taken at new diagnosis, from a patient treated with antithyroid drugs. Receptors originate from a woman under 40 with Graves disease. Donor details come from another sample of the same person, matched by shared clones.

The table lists this clonotype with many counts. The chain has TRBV4-1 and TRBJ2-3; D may match TRBD1 or TRBD2 (5 bases each). The germline V and J ends were trimmed by 4 bases and 4 bases, with 21 bases remaining between them. Germline V gives CDR1 MGHRA, CDR2 YSYEKL. This CDR3 region has 17 residues. CDR3 sequence reads: CASSLDRDPRAPDTQYF. The CDR3 DNA is TGCGCCAGCAGCCTGGACCGGGACCCCCGGGCCCCAGATACGCAGTATTTT.

This clonotype has ten or more counts. The rearrangement joins TRBV20-1 to TRBJ1-2; 9 positions agree with TRBD1. Trimming took 6 bases from V and 5 from J; bases not matched to a gene: 13. This CDR3 has 15 residues. The germline CDR1 and CDR2 sequences are DFQATT and SNEGSKA (reference sequence). CDR3 region: CSARGRDRDVYGYTF. Written as DNA, the CDR3 is TGCAGTGCGCGGGGTAGGGACAGGGATGTTTATGGCTACACCTTC.

A single count supports this clonotype. This likely stems from a read error, as it lies one base from a far larger clone. The CDR3 carries no conserved terminal phenylalanine or tryptophan, so it likely arises from a read error. This chain joins TRBV7-2 and TRBJ2-5; D uncertain. CDR1 SGHTA and CDR2 FQGNSA come from the germline V gene. There are 13 residues in the CDR3. The V end was cut by 5 bases, the J end by 5 bases, with 12 bases between. This CDR3 is CASSQDRYETQYL. The CDR3 DNA sequence: TGTGCCAGCAGCCAAGATCGGTATGAGACCCAGTACTTG.

The chain has TRBV5-1 and TRBJ2-1; maybe TRBD2 (5 bases). V lost 4 bases, J lost 4 bases, and 12 bases lay in between. Germline V gene lookup returns CDR1 SGHRS and CDR2 YFSETQ. This CDR3 region has 14 residues. The CDR3 DNA is TGCGCCAGCAGCCCCCCTGCGGGTTACAATGAGCAGTTCTTC. Translating it yields CASSPPAGYNEQFF.

The chain couples TRBV14 to TRBJ1-1, with TRBD1 matching 9 bases. The CDR3 runs to 17 residues. Losses at the gene ends were 0 bases for V and 4 bases for J; bases not matched to a gene: 9. The germline V gene encodes CDR1 SGHDN and CDR2 FVKESK. CDR3 nucleotides: TGTGCCAGCAGCCAAGATAAATACAGGGGGCGCCTCACTGAAGCTTTCTTT. This codes for CASSQDKYRGRLTEAFF. Full variable domain (outside the CDR3, taken from reference TRBV14 and TRBJ1-1): EAGVTQFPSHSVIEKGQTVTLRCDPISGHDNLYWYRRVMGKEIKFLLHFVKESKQDESGMPNNRFLAERTGGTYSTLKVQPAELEDSGVYFCASSQDKYRGRLTEAFFGQGTRLTVV.

The chain joins TRBV7-3 to TRBJ2-1; 7 bases line up with TRBD1. After removal of 6 bases from V and 6 bases from J, the junction contained 8 bases not matched to a gene. There are 14 residues in the CDR3. Per the germline V gene, CDR1 is SGHTA and CDR2 is FQGTGA. The CDR3 DNA reads as TGTGCCAGCAGAGGTGGACAGGATGGCAATGAGCAGTTCTTC. Translating gives CASRGGQDGNEQFF.

The CDR3 bases are TGCGCCAGCAGCGAACCGGGACAGGCTTTCTACGAGCAGTACTTC. Protein: CASSEPGQAFYEQYF. This chain connects TRBV10-1 to TRBJ2-7, with 8 nucleotides matching TRBD1. The CDR3 extends over 15 amino acids. CDR1 is WNHNN and CDR2 is SYGVQD in the germline V gene (reference sequence). V lost 6 bases to trimming and J lost 3 bases; unmatched junction nucleotides: 10.

Details on this clonotype: This could be a read error, since a much larger clone is one nucleotide away. V is TRBV5-1 and J is TRBJ1-4; 9 bases align to TRBD1. This CDR3 is built from 14 residues. Germline V CDR1 and CDR2: SGHRS, YFSETQ. Here the CDR3 reads CASSLQGAGEKLSF. CDR3 nucleotide sequence: TGCGCCAGCAGCTTACAGGGGGCAGGTGAAAAACTGTCTTTT. Drawing the rest from reference TRBV5-1 and TRBJ1-4, the complete variable domain is KAGVTQTPRYLIKTRGQQVTLSCSPISGHRSVSWYQQTPGQGLQFLFEYFSETQRNKGNFPGRFSGRQFSNSRSEMNVSTLELGDSALYLCASSLQGAGEKLSFGSGTQLSVL.

In its sample, this clonotype was seen a few times. The chain joins TRBV7-6 to TRBJ1-4; the D is unclear. CDR1 is SGHVS, CDR2 FNYEAQ, per germline. CDR3 length: 13 residues. V lost 3 bases and J 8 bases, leaving 10 bases between the germline ends. The DNA for the CDR3 is TGTGCCAGCAGCTTGGGTTACGGGGAAAAACTGTTTTTT. Translating gives CASSLGYGEKLFF.

This clonotype was seen ten or more times. The chain links TRBV7-9 to TRBJ2-7, with D maybe TRBD1 (7 bases). Per the germline V gene, CDR1 is SEHNR and CDR2 is FQNEAQ (reference sequence). The CDR3 is 15 residues long. Deletions cut 5 bases from V and 2 bases from J, with 16 bases between. The CDR3 coding sequence is TGTGCCAGCAGCACCCGGACAGGAGGGACCTACGAGCAGTACTTC. This gives the protein CASSTRTGGTYEQYF.

This clonotype showed up many times. The J gene is TRBJ2-1, the V gene TRBV20-1; 10 nucleotides line up with TRBD1. After removal of 1 base from V and 6 bases from J, the junction contained 6 bases not matched to a gene. The CDR3 contains 15 residues. Germline V gene sequence: CDR1 DFQATT, CDR2 SNEGSKA (reference sequence). Written as DNA, the CDR3 is TGCAGTGCTAGAGCCGGGACAGGGGCGCGCAATGAGCAGTTCTTC. Its translation is CSARAGTGARNEQFF.

This clonotype was counted many times. The V call is TRBV20-1, the J call TRBJ2-7; D is ambiguous. Trimming took off 2 bases at V and 5 bases at J, with 16 bases between the two ends. From germline, CDR1 is DFQATT and CDR2 SNEGSKA (reference sequence). The CDR3 covers 14 residues. CDR3 nucleotide sequence: TGCAGTGCTAGACCTTCGGTAGGGATGCACGAGCAGTACTTC. Residues: CSARPSVGMHEQYF.

This clonotype was seen once. Just one base apart from a much larger clone, this may be a read error. The chain couples TRBV20-1 to TRBJ2-2, with 10 bases matching TRBD1. CDR3 size: 16 residues. Germline V lookup: CDR1 DFQATT, CDR2 SNEGSKA (reference sequence). With 5 bases clipped from V and 3 bases from J, the junction kept 9 bases outside the gene matches. The CDR3 bases are TGCAGTGCTGGACCTCCCGGGACAGGGGACACCGGGGAGCTGTTTTTT. This sequence encodes CSAGPPGTGDTGELFF.

This clonotype has ten or more counts. The V gene is TRBV4-1, the J gene TRBJ1-1, with a weak D call TRBD1 (6 bases). The CDR3 totals 16 residues. CDR1 is MGHRA and CDR2 is YSYEKL in the germline V gene. V was clipped by 4 bases and J by 4 bases, with 19 bases between them. CDR3 in DNA: TGCGCCAGCAGCCGAGTCCAGGGGACAATGGGCACTGAAGCTTTCTTT. Amino acids: CASSRVQGTMGTEAFF.

The table lists this clonotype with many counts. The gene calls are TRBV7-8 and TRBJ1-1; D is unclear. Per the germline V gene, CDR1 is SGHVS and CDR2 is FQNEAQ. V lost 3 bases to trimming and J lost 0 bases, with 5 bases between them. The length of the CDR3 is 13 residues. The CDR3 region has the DNA TGTGCCAGCAGCTTTGCTATGAACACTGAAGCTTTCTTT. Its protein product is CASSFAMNTEAFF.

The chain recombines TRBV28 with TRBJ1-1; D is possibly TRBD1 (5 bases). This CDR3 is built from 13 residues. Germline loops: CDR1 MDHEN, CDR2 SYDVKM. V was shortened by 6 bases and J by 1 base, with 9 bases between the two germline ends. CDR3 DNA sequence: TGTGCCAGCAGGTCAAGGGGGAACACTGAAGCTTTCTTT. It yields the protein CASRSRGNTEAFF. The variable domain in full, with the rest retrieved from reference TRBV28 and TRBJ1-1, is DVKVTQSSRYLVKRTGEKVFLECVQDMDHENMFWYRQDPGLGLRLIYFSYDVKMKEKGDIPEGYSVSREKKERFSLILESASTNQTSMYLCASRSRGNTEAFFGQGTRLTVV.

This clonotype was seen repeatedly, ten times or more. This rearrangement joins TRBV11-2 to TRBJ1-1; D not certain. The CDR3 is 15 amino acids. V shed 4 bases and J shed 1 base, with 13 bases lying between them. In germline, CDR1 is SGHAT, CDR2 FQNNGV. CDR3 bases: TGTGCCAGCAGCTCCTTGGGGATTTCGAACACTGAAGCTTTCTTT. Protein sequence: CASSSLGISNTEAFF.

The sample holds a few counts of this clonotype. V usage is TRBV7-9 and J usage is TRBJ2-5, with D possibly being TRBD2 (5 bases). Trimming cost V 5 bases and J 7 bases, with 26 bases left between them. The CDR3 covers 17 residues. The germline CDR1 and CDR2 sequences are SEHNR and FQNEAQ (reference sequence). In nucleotides, the CDR3 is TGTGCCAGCAGCCCCGCAGCCCCCCTGGAACTTGGGAGGACCCAGTACTTC. Translated, it gives CASSPAAPLELGRTQYF.

The gene calls are TRBV6-9 and TRBJ1-3; D is perhaps TRBD1 (5 bases). The V end was cut by 4 bases, the J end by 9 bases, with 13 bases between. Germline assignment: CDR1 MNHGY and CDR2 SVAAGI. The CDR3 contains 13 residues. CDR3 nucleotide sequence: TGTGCCAGCAGTTCCGGGGACGGGGGCACCATATATTTT. This gives the protein CASSSGDGGTIYF.

This clonotype was detected a few times. The chain employs TRBV5-4 and TRBJ1-2; possibly TRBD1 for D (5 bases). The CDR3 totals 14 residues. Trimming removed 4 bases at V and 7 bases at J, with 17 bases between. Per the germline V gene, CDR1 is SGHNT and CDR2 is YYREEE (reference sequence). CDR3 loop: CASSPPRGAVGYTF. DNA for the CDR3: TGTGCCAGCAGCCCACCGCGAGGGGCTGTTGGCTACACCTTC.

This clonotype was counted between two and nine times. CDR3 protein: CSARDRYPVDEQFF. The CDR3 DNA follows: TGCAGTGCTAGAGACCGATACCCGGTGGATGAGCAGTTCTTC. This chain connects TRBV20-1 to TRBJ2-1, with D hard to call. Germline V gene lookup returns CDR1 DFQATT and CDR2 SNEGSKA (reference sequence). This CDR3 contains 14 residues. The germline V and J ends were trimmed by 0 bases and 8 bases, with 14 bases remaining between them.

This clonotype was recorded at least ten times. J is TRBJ2-5 and V is TRBV20-1, with 9 bases identical to TRBD2. The CDR3 totals 15 residues. Germline CDR1 reads DFQATT; CDR2 reads SNEGSKA (reference sequence). V shed 1 base and J 5 bases; nucleotides not matched to a gene: 8. DNA for the CDR3: TGCAGTGCTAGAGCCTTAATAGCGGGGGATGAGACCCAGTACTTC. Amino acids: CSARALIAGDETQYF.

This clonotype came up many times. CDR3 residues: CASSLGSGVTYNEQFF. In DNA form, the CDR3 reads TGTGCCAGCAGCTTAGGGAGCGGGGTCACCTACAATGAGCAGTTCTTC. The chain combines TRBV7-2 with TRBJ2-1, with TRBD2 matching over 7 bases. Germline V gene sequence: CDR1 SGHTA, CDR2 FQGNSA. With V trimmed by 1 base and J by 2 bases, 5 bases remained unmatched. There are 16 residues in the CDR3.

This clonotype was counted ten times or more. This chain connects TRBV20-1 to TRBJ2-2; D unclear. The length of the CDR3 is 13 residues. Trimming removed 0 bases at V and 4 bases at J, with 6 bases between. Per the germline V gene, CDR1 is DFQATT and CDR2 is SNEGSKA (reference sequence). The chain's CDR3 is CSARDLTTGELFF. CDR3 sequence (DNA): TGCAGTGCTAGAGATTTAACCACCGGGGAGCTGTTTTTT.

The sample holds many counts of this clonotype. The J gene is TRBJ2-7, the V gene TRBV18; TRBD1 agrees at 9 bases. From germline, CDR1 is KGHSH and CDR2 LQKENI. The CDR3 is made up of 16 amino acids. Losses at the gene ends were 6 bases for V and 1 base for J; bases not matched to a gene: 10. The CDR3 reads CASSQLPGTGSYEQYF. For the CDR3, the DNA is TGTGCCAGCTCCCAGCTTCCCGGGACAGGGTCCTACGAGCAGTACTTC. The full variable domain, rest sourced from reference TRBV18 and TRBJ2-7, is NAGVMQNPRHLVRRRGQEARLRCSPMKGHSHVYWYRQLPEEGLKFMVYLQKENIIDESGMPKERFSAEFPKEGPSILRIQQVVRGDSAAYFCASSQLPGTGSYEQYFGPGTRLTVT.

The sample holds many counts of this clonotype. This chain uses TRBV19 with TRBJ1-2; no definite D call. V lost 7 bases and J 0 bases, leaving 15 bases between the germline ends. CDR1 is LNHDA, CDR2 SQIVND, per germline (reference sequence). CDR3 length equals 15 residues. This CDR3 is CASTSWSPANYGYTF. The CDR3, as DNA: TGTGCCAGTACCTCGTGGAGCCCAGCTAACTATGGCTACACCTTC.

This clonotype was seen ten or more times. V and J are TRBV11-2 and TRBJ2-1, with 8 bases fitting TRBD2. V was pared by 1 base and J by 4 bases, with 9 bases of the junction left unmatched. The CDR3 has 17 residues. Germline CDR1 SGHAT, CDR2 FQNNGV. The CDR3: CASSLGERGGIYNEQFF. DNA of the CDR3: TGTGCCAGCAGCTTAGGTGAACGGGGGGGAATTTACAATGAGCAGTTCTTC.

In this sample, this clonotype turned up many times. The chain combines TRBV14 with TRBJ1-5; D not certain. Germline values: CDR1 SGHDN, CDR2 FVKESK. There are 16 residues in the CDR3. The V end lost 5 bases, the J end lost 2 bases, and 16 bases lay between the germline ends. This CDR3 reads CASSTDGPKGNQPQHF. The CDR3 DNA reads TGTGCCAGCAGCACCGACGGGCCGAAGGGCAATCAGCCCCAGCATTTT.

The V gene is TRBV7-2, the J gene TRBJ2-3, with TRBD2 matching 9 bases. In germline, CDR1 is SGHTA, CDR2 FQGNSA. The CDR3 runs 15 residues. With 2 bases clipped from V and 4 bases from J, the junction kept 4 bases outside the gene matches. CDR3 sequence: CASSLKAGGADTQYF. The CDR3 bases are TGTGCCAGCAGCTTAAAGGCGGGAGGGGCAGATACGCAGTATTTT. Complete variable domain (other parts from reference TRBV7-2 and TRBJ2-3): GAGVSQSPSNKVTEKGKDVELRCDPISGHTALYWYRQSLGQGLEFLIYFQGNSAPDKSGLPSDRFSAERTGGSVSTLTIQRTQQEDSAVYLCASSLKAGGADTQYFGPGTRLTVL.

This clonotype showed up just a few times. The rearrangement joins TRBV6-2 or TRBV6-3 to TRBJ1-2, with TRBD1 identical over 11 bases. Trimming removed 5 bases from V and 2 bases from J; junction bases left unmatched: 10. CDR1 and CDR2 from the germline V gene are MNHEY and SVGEGT. This CDR3 comprises 17 residues. CDR3: CASSATGQGGSNYGYTF. The CDR3 coding sequence is TGTGCCAGCAGTGCCACGGGACAGGGGGGATCGAACTATGGCTACACCTTC.